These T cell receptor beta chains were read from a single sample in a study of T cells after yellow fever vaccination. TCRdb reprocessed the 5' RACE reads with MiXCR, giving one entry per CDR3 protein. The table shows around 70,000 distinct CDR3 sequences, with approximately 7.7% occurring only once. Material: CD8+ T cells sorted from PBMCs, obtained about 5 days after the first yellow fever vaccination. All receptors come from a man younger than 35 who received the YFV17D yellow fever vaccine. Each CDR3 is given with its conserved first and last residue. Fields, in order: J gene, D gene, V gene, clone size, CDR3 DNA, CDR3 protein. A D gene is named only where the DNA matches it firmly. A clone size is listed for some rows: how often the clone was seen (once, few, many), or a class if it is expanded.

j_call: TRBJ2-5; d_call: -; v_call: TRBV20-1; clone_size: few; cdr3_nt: TGCAGTGCTAGCAGGGCCAACTACCAAGAGACCCAGTACTTC; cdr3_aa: CSASRANYQETQYF
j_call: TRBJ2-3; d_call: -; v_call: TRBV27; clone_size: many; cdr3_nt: TGTGCCAGCACGAGGAGCAGAAACCCCTCCACAGATACGCAGTATTTT; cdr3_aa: CASTRSRNPSTDTQYF
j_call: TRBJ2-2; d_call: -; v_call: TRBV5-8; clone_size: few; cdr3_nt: TGTGCCAGCAGCTTGGTCCGGTCCGGGGAGCTGTTTTTT; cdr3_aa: CASSLVRSGELFF
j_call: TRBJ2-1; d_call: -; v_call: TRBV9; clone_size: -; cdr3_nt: TGTGCCAGCAGCGTAGCGCGGGGCTCCTACAATGAGCAGTTCTTC; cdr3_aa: CASSVARGSYNEQFF
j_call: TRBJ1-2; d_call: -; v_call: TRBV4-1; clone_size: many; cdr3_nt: TGCGCCAGCAGCCAAGTTGGGGTCTTAAATGGCTACACCTTC; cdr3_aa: CASSQVGVLNGYTF
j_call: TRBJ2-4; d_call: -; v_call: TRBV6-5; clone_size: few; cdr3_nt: TGTGCCAGCAGTTACGGGGGGGCCAAAAACATTCAGTACTTC; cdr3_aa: CASSYGGAKNIQYF
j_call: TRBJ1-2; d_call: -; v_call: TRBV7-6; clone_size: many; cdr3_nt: TGTGCCAGCAGCCCAGGAGGCCGCATATTATACGGCTACACCTTC; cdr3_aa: CASSPGGRILYGYTF
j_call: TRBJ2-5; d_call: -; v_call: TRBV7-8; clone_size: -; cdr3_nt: TGTGCCAGCACCCCCATGGTATCAGGGAGGAAGACCCAGTACTTC; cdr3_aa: CASTPMVSGRKTQYF
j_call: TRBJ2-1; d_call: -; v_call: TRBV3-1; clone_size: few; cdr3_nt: TGTGCCAGCAGCCAAGGAGGCAGGGAGGAGTTCTTC; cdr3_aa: CASSQGGREEFF
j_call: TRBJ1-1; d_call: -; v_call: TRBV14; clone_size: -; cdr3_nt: TGTGCCAGCAGCCAAGGGATGACCACTGAAGCTTTCTTT; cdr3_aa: CASSQGMTTEAFF
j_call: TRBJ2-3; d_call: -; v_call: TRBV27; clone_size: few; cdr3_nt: TGTGCCAGCAGTTTTTTGACGGGGGAGTCAGATACGCAGTATTTT; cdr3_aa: CASSFLTGESDTQYF
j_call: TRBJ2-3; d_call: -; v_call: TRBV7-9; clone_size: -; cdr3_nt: TGTGCCAGCAGCTTAAAACGGAGGGGAGCGGATACGCAGTATTTT; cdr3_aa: CASSLKRRGADTQYF
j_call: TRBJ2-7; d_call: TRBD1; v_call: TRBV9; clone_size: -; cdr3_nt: TGTGCCAGCAGCGCATCGAAGACAGGGGGGCTCTACGAGCAGTACTTC; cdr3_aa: CASSASKTGGLYEQYF
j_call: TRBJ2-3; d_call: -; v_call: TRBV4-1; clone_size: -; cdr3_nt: TGCGCCAGCAGCTGGCGGGGGCGCGACACAGATACGCAGTATTTT; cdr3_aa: CASSWRGRDTDTQYF
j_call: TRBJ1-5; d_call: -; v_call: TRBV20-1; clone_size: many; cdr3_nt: TGCAGTGCTAGAGAATCGCTAGGGGCACAGGGCAATCAGCCCCAGCATTTT; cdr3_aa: CSARESLGAQGNQPQHF
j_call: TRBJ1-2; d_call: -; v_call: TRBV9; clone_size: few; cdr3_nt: TGTGCCAGCAGCGCCGACAGTGCTGGCTACACCTTC; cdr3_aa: CASSADSAGYTF